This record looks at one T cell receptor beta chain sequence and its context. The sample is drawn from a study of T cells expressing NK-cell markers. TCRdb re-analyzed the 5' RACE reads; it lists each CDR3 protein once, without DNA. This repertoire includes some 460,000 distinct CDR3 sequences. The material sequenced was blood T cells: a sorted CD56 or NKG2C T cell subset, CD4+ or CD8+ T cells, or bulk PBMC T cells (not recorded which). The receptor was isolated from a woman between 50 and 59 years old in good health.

The CDR3 sequence: CASAGNNYGYTF. The V call is TRBV2, the J call TRBJ1-2. This CDR3 has 12 residues. Per germline, CDR1 SNHLY and CDR2 FYNNEI.